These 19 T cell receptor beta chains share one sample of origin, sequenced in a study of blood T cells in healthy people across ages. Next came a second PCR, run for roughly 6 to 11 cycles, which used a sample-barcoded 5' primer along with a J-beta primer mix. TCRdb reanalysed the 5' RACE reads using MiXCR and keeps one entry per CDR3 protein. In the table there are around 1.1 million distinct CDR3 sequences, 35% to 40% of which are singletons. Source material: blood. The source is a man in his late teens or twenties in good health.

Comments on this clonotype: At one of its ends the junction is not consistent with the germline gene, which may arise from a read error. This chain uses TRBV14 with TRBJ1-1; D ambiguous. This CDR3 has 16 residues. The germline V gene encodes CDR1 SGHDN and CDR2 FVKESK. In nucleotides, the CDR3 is TGTGCCAGTAGCCAAGGTTGGCCGGCGATGAACACTGAAGCTTTCTTT. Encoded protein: CASSQGWPAMNTEAFF.

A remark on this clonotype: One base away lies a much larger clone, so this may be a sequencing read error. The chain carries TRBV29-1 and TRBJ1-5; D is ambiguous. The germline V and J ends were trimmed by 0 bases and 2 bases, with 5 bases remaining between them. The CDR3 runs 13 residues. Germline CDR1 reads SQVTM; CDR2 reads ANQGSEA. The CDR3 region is CSVEENCNQPQHF. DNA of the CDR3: TGCAGCGTTGAAGAGAACTGCAATCAGCCCCAGCATTTT.

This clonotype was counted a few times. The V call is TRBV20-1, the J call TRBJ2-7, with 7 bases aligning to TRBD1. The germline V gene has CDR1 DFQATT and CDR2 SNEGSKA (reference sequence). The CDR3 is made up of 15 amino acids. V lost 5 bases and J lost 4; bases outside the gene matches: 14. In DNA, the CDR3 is TGCAGTGCTGGTTTCGGACAGGTCCCCCTGTACGAGCAGTACTTC. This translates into CSAGFGQVPLYEQYF.

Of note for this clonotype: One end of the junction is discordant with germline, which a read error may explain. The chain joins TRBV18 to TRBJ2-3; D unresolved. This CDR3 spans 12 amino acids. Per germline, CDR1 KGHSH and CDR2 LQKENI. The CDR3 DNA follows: TGTGCCGGCTCACCACCGGTTGATACGCAGTATTTT. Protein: CAGSPPVDTQYF.

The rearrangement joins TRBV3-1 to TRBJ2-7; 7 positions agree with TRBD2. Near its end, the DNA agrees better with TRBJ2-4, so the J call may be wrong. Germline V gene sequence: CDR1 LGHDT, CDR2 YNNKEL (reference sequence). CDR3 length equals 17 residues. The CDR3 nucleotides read TGTGCCAGCAGCCAAGCTCGGACGGCTCCGGGAGGAAACATTCAGTACTTC. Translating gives CASSQARTAPGGNIQYF.

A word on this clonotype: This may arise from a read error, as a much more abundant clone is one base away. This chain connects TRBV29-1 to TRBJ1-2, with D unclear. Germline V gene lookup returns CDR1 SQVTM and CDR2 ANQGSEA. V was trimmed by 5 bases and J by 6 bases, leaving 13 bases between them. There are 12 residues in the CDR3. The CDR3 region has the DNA TGCAGCGTTTATCGCCCCATGGATGGCTACACCTTC. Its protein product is CSVYRPMDGYTF. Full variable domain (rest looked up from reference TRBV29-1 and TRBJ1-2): SAVISQKPSRDICQRGTSLTIQCQVDSQVTMMFWYRQQPGQSLTLIATANQGSEATYESGFVIDKFPISRPNLTFSTLTVSNMSPEDSSIYLCSVYRPMDGYTFGSGTRLTVV.

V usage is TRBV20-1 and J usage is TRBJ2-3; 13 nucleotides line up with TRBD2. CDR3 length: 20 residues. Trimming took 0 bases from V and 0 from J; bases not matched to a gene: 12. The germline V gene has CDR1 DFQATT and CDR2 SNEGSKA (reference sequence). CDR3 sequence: CSARDRGLAGVRSSTDTQYF. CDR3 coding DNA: TGCAGTGCTAGAGATCGAGGACTAGCGGGGGTCCGATCTAGCACAGATACGCAGTATTTT.

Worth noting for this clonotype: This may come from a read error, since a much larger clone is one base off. CDR3 loop: CATSRAFGGTATQYF. CDR3 DNA sequence: TGTGCCACCAGCAGAGCATTCGGGGGAACCGCTACGCAGTATTTT. This chain uses TRBV15 with TRBJ2-3, with a weak D call TRBD2 (6 bases). Germline V CDR1 and CDR2: LNHNV, YYDKDF (reference sequence). Trimming stripped 1 base from V and 8 bases from J, with 16 bases between. This CDR3 comprises 15 residues.

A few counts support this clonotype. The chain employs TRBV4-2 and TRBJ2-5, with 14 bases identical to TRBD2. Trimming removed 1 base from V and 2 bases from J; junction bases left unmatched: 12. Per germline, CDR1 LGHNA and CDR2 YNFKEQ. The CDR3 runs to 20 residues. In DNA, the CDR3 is TGTGCCAGCAGCCAAGGGAGGGGGACTAGCGGGGGATTAAAACAAGAGACCCAGTACTTC. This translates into CASSQGRGTSGGLKQETQYF.

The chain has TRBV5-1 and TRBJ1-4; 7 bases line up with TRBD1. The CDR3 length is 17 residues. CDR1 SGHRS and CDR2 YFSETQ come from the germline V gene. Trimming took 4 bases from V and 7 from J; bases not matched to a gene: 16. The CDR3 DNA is TGCGCCAGCAGCACTGGACCCCGACAGGGACGGAGTGAAAAACTGTTTTTT. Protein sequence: CASSTGPRQGRSEKLFF.

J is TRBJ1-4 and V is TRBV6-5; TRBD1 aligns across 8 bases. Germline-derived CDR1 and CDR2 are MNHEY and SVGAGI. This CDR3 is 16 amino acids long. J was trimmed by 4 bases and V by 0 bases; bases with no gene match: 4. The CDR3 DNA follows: TGTGCCAGCAGTTACTCGAGGACAGGGAGTAATGAAAAACTGTTTTTT. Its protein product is CASSYSRTGSNEKLFF.

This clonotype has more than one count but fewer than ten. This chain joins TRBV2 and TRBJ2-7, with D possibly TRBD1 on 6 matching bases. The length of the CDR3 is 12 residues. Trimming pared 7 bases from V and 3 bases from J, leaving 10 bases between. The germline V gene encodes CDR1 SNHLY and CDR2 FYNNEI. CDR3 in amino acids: CASTTDSYEQYF. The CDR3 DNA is TGTGCCAGCACCACGGACAGCTACGAGCAGTACTTC.

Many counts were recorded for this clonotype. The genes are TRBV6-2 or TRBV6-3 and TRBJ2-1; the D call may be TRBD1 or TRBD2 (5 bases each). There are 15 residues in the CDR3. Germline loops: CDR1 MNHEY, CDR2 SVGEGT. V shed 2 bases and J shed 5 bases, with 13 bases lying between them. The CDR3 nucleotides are TGTGCCAGCAGTTACCTCCGGGACGGGGACAATGAGCAGTTCTTC. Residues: CASSYLRDGDNEQFF.

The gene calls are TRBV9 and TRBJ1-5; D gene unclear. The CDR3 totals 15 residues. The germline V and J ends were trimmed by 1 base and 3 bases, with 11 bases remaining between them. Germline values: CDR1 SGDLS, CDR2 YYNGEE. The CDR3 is CASSVNDKDNQPQHF. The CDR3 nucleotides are TGTGCCAGCAGCGTAAACGACAAGGACAATCAGCCCCAGCATTTT.

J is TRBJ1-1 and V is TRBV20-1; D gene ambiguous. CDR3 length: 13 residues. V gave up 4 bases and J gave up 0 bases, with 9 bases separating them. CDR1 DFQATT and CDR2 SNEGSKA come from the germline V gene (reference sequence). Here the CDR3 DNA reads TGCAGTGCTAAAAGACACATGAACACTGAAGCTTTCTTT. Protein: CSAKRHMNTEAFF.

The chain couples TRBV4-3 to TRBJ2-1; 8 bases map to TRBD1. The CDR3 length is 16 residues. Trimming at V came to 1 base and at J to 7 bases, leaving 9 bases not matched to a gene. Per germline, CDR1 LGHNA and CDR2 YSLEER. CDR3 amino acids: CASSQVGAGGINEQFF. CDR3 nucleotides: TGCGCCAGCAGCCAAGTTGGGGCAGGGGGCATAAATGAGCAGTTCTTC.

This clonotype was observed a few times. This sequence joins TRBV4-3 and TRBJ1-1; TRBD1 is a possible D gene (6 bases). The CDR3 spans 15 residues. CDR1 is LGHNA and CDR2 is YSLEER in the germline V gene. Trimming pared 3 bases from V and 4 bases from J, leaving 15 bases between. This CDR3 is CASSHGQSRTTEAFF. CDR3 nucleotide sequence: TGCGCCAGCAGCCACGGACAGTCCCGCACCACTGAAGCTTTCTTT.

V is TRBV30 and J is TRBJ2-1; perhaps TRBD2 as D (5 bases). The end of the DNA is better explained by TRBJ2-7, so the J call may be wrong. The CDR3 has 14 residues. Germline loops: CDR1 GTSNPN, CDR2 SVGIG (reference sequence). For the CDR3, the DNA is TGTGCCTGGAGTGTACTAGACACTTACAATGAGCAGTACTTC. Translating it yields CAWSVLDTYNEQYF.

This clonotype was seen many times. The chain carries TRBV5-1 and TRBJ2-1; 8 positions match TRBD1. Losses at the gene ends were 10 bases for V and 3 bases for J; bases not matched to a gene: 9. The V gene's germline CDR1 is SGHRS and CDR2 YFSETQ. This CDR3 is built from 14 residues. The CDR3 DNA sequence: TGCGCCTCCCACCGGGACAGGCACTACAATGAGCAGTTCTTC. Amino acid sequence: CASHRDRHYNEQFF.